The sequence of this T cell receptor (beta chain) was determined in a study of T cells in localized non-small cell lung cancer. Study results and caveats: Uninvolved adjacent lung showed higher T cell clonality than tumor. Among the top 100 tumor clones, a median roughly 57 appeared in adjacent lung. Tumor samples were not multi-region, leaving intratumor heterogeneity unexcluded. Greater T cell density in blood accompanied longer overall survival.

The CDR3 is 15 amino acids. V was clipped by 4 bases and J by 8 bases, with 17 bases between them. Germline loops: CDR1 WNHNN, CDR2 SYGVQD (reference sequence). As for this clone: The target antigen is unknown.

Assay used: immunoSEQ multiplex PCR; TCRdb lists only in-frame clones, some missing. The profile shows about 22,000 clones, 70% to 90% of them singletons. This chain connects TRBV10-1 to TRBJ1-4; maybe TRBD1 (5 bases). The material was PBMCs, obtained before any cancer treatment. The receptor was isolated from a man between 40 and 70 years old with stage II squamous cell lung carcinoma. CDR3: CASSGGQGEQEKLFF. In DNA, the CDR3 is TGCGCCAGCAGTGGGGGCCAGGGAGAGCAGGAAAAACTGTTTTTT.